This note documents a single T cell receptor (beta chain) sequence. The data derive from a study of cytomegalovirus exposure and HLA in healthy donors. Study context: In an earlier analysis, around 100 million unique TCR beta sequences were found from approximately 170 million T cells.

Both 60 Vbeta primers and 13 Jbeta primers went into the PCR. This table comes from immunoSEQ multiplex PCR, and its TCRdb copy is limited to in-frame clones, with some not included. The sample includes about 210,000 clones, around four fifths of them seen just once. The CDR3 covers 15 residues. Trimming left V 5 bases short and J 4 bases short, with 15 bases between. Germline V gene sequence: CDR1 MRHNA, CDR2 SNTAGT. This sequence was found in a woman in her forties or fifties in good health and CMV-seropositive. The rearrangement links TRBV6-4 to TRBJ2-1; D perhaps matches TRBD2 (5 bases). The material sequenced was PBMCs. The CDR3 coding sequence is TGTGCCAGCAGTCGGGTTAGCGAAGGGTACAATGAGCAGTTCTTC. This translates into CASSRVSEGYNEQFF.